This TCR beta chain was recovered during a study of regulatory T cells in long-lasting Graves disease listed by TCRdb under 2021. For the wider study: Patients with newly diagnosed Graves' disease had been on antithyroid drugs for under 3 months. This study used TCR sequencing and RNA sequencing of peripheral blood to compare persistent Graves' disease patients against newly diagnosed Graves' disease patients. The study took place in China and was registered as a clinical trial. TCR sequencing covered roughly 13 persistent and around 20 newly diagnosed Graves' disease patients, about 35 samples in total. Points the paper makes about the study in general: Persistent disease showed preferential use of TRBV28, TRBJ1-2 and TRBJ2-5, whereas newly diagnosed disease favored TRBV20-1 and TRBJ2-1. Compared with newly diagnosed patients, persistent Graves' disease patients had lower TCR Shannon entropy and fewer highly expanded clones, which suggests clonal expansion. Persistent patients shared more public clonotypes among themselves (around 3,000) than newly diagnosed patients did (about 1,000). Only the TCR beta chain was sequenced and analyzed. Because the primary lesion, thyroid tissue, could not be accessed, the study looked at peripheral blood alone. The authors acknowledged the small sample size as a limitation that may reduce accuracy.

Note on this clonotype: There is no known antigen for this receptor. Per-base qualities were not stored, and no clone one base away is much larger.

Receptor libraries were prepared by multiplex PCR. Sequencing took place on an Illumina HiSeq 4000. CDR3 regions were amplified by Arm-PCR with iRepertoire HTBI primers to construct TCR beta libraries. Before sequencing, the PCR products underwent gel purification. The original pipeline was this. Gene usage analysis of CDR3 amino acid clonotypes relied on the 62 TRBV and about 13 TRBJ segments identified across samples. COPE and FqMerger were used to merge the filtered high-quality paired reads into contigs. Contigs were aligned with BLAST to IMGT TRBV, TRBD and TRBJ reference genes, and CDR3 was defined per IMGT. Any clonotype with a frequency above 0.1% was counted as a highly expanded clone. Repertoire diversity was measured by Shannon entropy, and V-J evenness by the Gini coefficient. Public clonotypes were defined as clonotypes shared by more than one individual. Using fastp at Q25 and MiXCR, TCRdb reprocessed the public reads and kept productive beta chains. A single entry per CDR3 protein holds the most common genes and DNA from its merged rows. TCRdb's processing, not the authors', yielded these V and J calls. The sample has hundreds of thousands of distinct CDR3 sequences on record, approximately 15% of them singletons. The biggest ten clones account for 18% of the sample.

The CDR3, from cysteine to phenylalanine, totals 17 residues. This entry keeps only the CDR3 DNA: 51 bases, framed from base 1. CDR1 and CDR2, per the germline V gene, are KGHSH and LQKENI. V gives up 1 base and J gives up 6 bases, and the segment between their germline ends measures 21 bases. Explained via the paper, the time point label denotes: newly diagnosed GD, antithyroid drugs for less than 3 months. For both TCR sequencing and RNA sequencing, RNA was extracted from PBMCs using TRIzol. The diagnosis of Graves' disease was made according to American Thyroid Association guidelines. The patients came from an endocrinology department in Xi'an, China. Each patient gave approximately 10 milliliters of peripheral blood, collected in an EDTA anticoagulant tube. PBMCs were isolated by Ficoll Paque Plus density gradient separation without further T cell sorting. RNA quality was checked with an Agilent 2100 Bioanalyzer and agarose gel, and concentration with a NanoDrop 2000.

These data are also associated with another study on T cells in Graves' hyperthyroidism and ophthalmopathy. As described in the second report: Stable Graves' hyperthyroidism was defined as the absence of progression to ophthalmopathy over 18 months of follow-up. Hyperthyroidism patients were newly diagnosed, with disease duration under 2 months, and aged 18 to 65 years. Patients with uncontrolled infections, other autoimmune diseases, pregnancy or lactation were excluded. Diagnoses were based on clinical symptoms, serum thyroxine and TRAb, thyroid ultrasound and orbital computed tomography. A first-round RT-PCR of the TCR CDR3 used the HTBI primer set with the Qiagen OneStep RT-PCR kit. Most expanded thyroid clonotypes (frequency above 0.001) were also detected in blood, suggesting blood repertoires may reflect thyroid immune responses. Ophthalmopathy was separated from stable hyperthyroidism by a 13 V-J signature model, with approximately 85% sensitivity and about 81% specificity obtained in cross-validation and 80%/75% obtained in testing. In validation, progression to ophthalmopathy was predicted by the model with 65% to 71% sensitivity and nearly 75% specificity, a median of roughly 6 months before onset. TCR V-J signatures able to tell the groups apart were searched for in a discovery cohort of approximately 95 patients, of whom around 43 had Graves' ophthalmopathy and some 60 had stable Graves' hyperthyroidism. Prospective prediction of ophthalmopathy was tested in an independent validation cohort of 18 to 20 hyperthyroidism patients and 17 patients who later progressed to ophthalmopathy. The roughly 100 discovery patients were divided at random into training and test sets in a 7:3 ratio. In more than 5 Graves' hyperthyroidism patients, the study also compared T-cell repertoires from thyroid tissue with T-cell repertoires from blood. Once sampling was done, hyperthyroidism patients were given methimazole at a starting dose of 30 mg daily, whereas ophthalmopathy patients were given high-dose intravenous methylprednisolone. A second multiplex PCR round built the libraries, followed by size selection and purification. Sequencing of the libraries was done on an Illumina HiSeq2000 using paired-end 100 bp reads. SOAPnuke was used to process the raw data, with reads discarded if the reads contained adapters or uncalled bases, had a mean Phred below 15, or lacked an exact constant-primer or identifier match. High-quality paired reads were merged with COPE v1.2.5, and unique nucleotide sequences were defined as clonotypes. Clonotypes were aligned to IMGT TRBV, TRBD and TRBJ reference segments using MiTCR v1.1. The analysis was restricted to V-J combinations with a frequency above 0.0001, which together covered roughly 99% of the repertoires. A TCS score was defined as the ratio between F50 (clonal expansion) and ExV (chaos), using BLOSUM62-based TCRdist between CDR3 peptides within each V-J. Welch's t-statistics and random forest reduced several hundred V-J features to 13, which were used in a naive Bayes classifier (R e1071). Sample size was not statistically predetermined, and investigators were not blinded to group allocation. According to the paper, TCR Vbeta CDR3 sequencing was carried out on about 140 peripheral blood samples, which came from 40 to 45 ophthalmopathy, roughly 75 hyperthyroidism and roughly 17 progressor patients.

The chain employs TRBV18 and TRBJ1-2; a weak D assignment points to TRBD1 (5 bases agree). The clonotype was recovered from a young woman with Graves disease. Donor details come from another sample of the same person, matched by shared clones. Sequencing was performed on peripheral blood mononuclear cells (PBMCs), taken at new diagnosis, from a patient treated with antithyroid drugs. CDR3 reads: CASSPRTTGGGLDGYTF. The DNA sequence reads TGTGCCAGCTCACCACGGACAACAGGAGGAGGACTGGATGGCTACACCTTC.